The subject of this entry is one T cell receptor beta chain. Antigen specificity is unknown. The sample belongs to a study of T cell responses to AZD1222 COVID-19 vaccine. Study-level points and caveats: Clonal diversity was possibly underestimated, and the donors were mostly white British, with more females. Recipients of AZD1222 seropositive at baseline numbered only 6 or 7. Nearly half of spike-specific TCRs reportedly go after variant regions that carry no mutations. Vaccine-related CD4 TCRs covered spike, predominating at 160-218 and 743-854.

TCRdb's table, derived via immunoSEQ multiplex PCR, lists solely in-frame clones and lacks some. Of 13,000 to 15,000 clones listed, approximately 80% were seen once; the top ten hold about two fifths. CDR1 is SGHTA and CDR2 is FQGTGA in the germline V gene. The V end lost 5 bases, the J end lost 4 bases, and 28 bases lay between the germline ends. The CDR3 is 19 residues long. Sample: peripheral blood, taken 28 days after the second AZD1222 dose. This TCR was sampled from an adult who received the AZD1222 COVID-19 vaccine. The rearrangement uses TRBV7-3 and TRBJ2-3, with D perhaps TRBD2 (7 bases). CDR3 DNA: TGTGCCAGCAGCCCGTGGGGGCGTGAGGGGGGGCCTGTAGCAGATACGCAGTATTTT. Its protein is CASSPWGREGGPVADTQYF.